These 26 T cell receptor beta chains originate from one sample sequenced in a study of T-cell reconstitution after alpha-beta-depleted transplantation in children. The authors prepared the TCRbeta library with unique molecular identifiers. TCRdb redid the calling of the PCR reads with MiXCR, one entry per CDR3 protein. The sample yields approximately 800,000 distinct CDR3 sequences, under 20% seen once. Material: PBMCs, mostly from graft donor cells, obtained 360 days after TCRalphabeta/CD19-depleted stem cell transplant. Source of these receptors: a male patient aged 10-17 years who had a stem cell transplant for acute lymphoblastic leukemia, so the T cells may come from the graft donor.

This clonotype was detected only a few times. The chain combines TRBV12-3 or TRBV12-4 with TRBJ1-5; D remains unclear. CDR3 length: 15 residues. V was trimmed by 4 bases and J by 0 bases, leaving 10 bases between them. CDR3 DNA sequence: TGTGCCAGCAGTTCGAACCAGGTTAGCAATCAGCCCCAGCATTTT. Its protein product is CASSSNQVSNQPQHF.

Only one count was recorded for this clonotype. The rearrangement uses TRBV2 and TRBJ2-1; TRBD2 matches at 10 bases. The CDR3 sequence is 15 residues long. The V gene's germline CDR1 is SNHLY and CDR2 FYNNEI. V gave up 5 bases and J gave up 0 bases; unmatched junction bases: 1. The CDR3 DNA sequence: TGTGCCAGCAGTACTAGCGGGACCTCCTACAATGAGCAGTTCTTC. Translated, it gives CASSTSGTSYNEQFF.

This clonotype was seen more than once but under ten times. The chain joins TRBV15 to TRBJ1-2, with 7 bases lining up with TRBD1. J was trimmed by 1 base and V by 3 bases; bases with no gene match: 5. Germline V lookup: CDR1 LNHNV, CDR2 YYDKDF (reference sequence). This CDR3 region has 15 residues. The CDR3 nucleotides read TGTGCCACCAGCAGTACAGGGGACCGTAACTATGGCTACACCTTC. Encoded protein: CATSSTGDRNYGYTF.

The chain uses TRBV6-5 and TRBJ2-1, with 9 nucleotides matching TRBD1. The CDR3 extends over 16 amino acids. Trimming removed 6 bases from V and 6 bases from J; junction bases left unmatched: 12. The V gene's germline CDR1 is MNHEY and CDR2 SVGAGI. The CDR3 loop reads CASRYAGTGLGNEQFF. In nucleotides, the CDR3 is TGTGCCAGCAGATATGCCGGGACAGGGTTGGGCAATGAGCAGTTCTTC.

The chain combines TRBV5-8 with TRBJ2-5, with D perhaps assigned TRBD1 or TRBD2 (5 bases each). CDR3 length: 17 amino acids. Germline CDR1 and CDR2: SGHTS and YDEGEE. Between the trimmed V and J ends, which lost 6 bases and 5 bases, there was a span of 26 bases. The CDR3 region has the DNA TGTGCCAGCAAAAGGAGGAACCCTTGGCAGGGTGGGGAGACCCAGTACTTC. It encodes CASKRRNPWQGGETQYF.

This clonotype came up many times. V usage is TRBV3-1 and J usage is TRBJ2-1; TRBD2 might be the D (5 bases). Per germline, CDR1 LGHDT and CDR2 YNNKEL (reference sequence). This CDR3 is built from 16 residues. V was pared by 0 bases and J by 8 bases, with 17 bases between. The CDR3 here is CASSQERGRRVYEQFF. As DNA, the CDR3 is TGTGCCAGCAGCCAAGAGCGAGGGCGACGGGTGTATGAGCAGTTCTTC.

The chain has TRBV12-3 or TRBV12-4 and TRBJ2-4, with 12 bases lining up with TRBD1. J was trimmed by 5 bases and V by 6 bases; bases with no gene match: 8. The CDR3 extends over 16 amino acids. The CDR3, as DNA: TGTGCCAGCAGGAGGACCGGGACAGGGGGCCAAAACATTCAGTACTTC. Its translation: CASRRTGTGGQNIQYF.

The sample holds a few counts of this clonotype. The J gene is TRBJ1-2, the V gene TRBV29-1; D remains ambiguous. CDR3 length equals 13 residues. Trimming cost V 7 bases and J 0 bases, with 12 bases left between them. CDR1 is SQVTM, CDR2 ANQGSEA, per germline. The CDR3 reads CSAELSTNYGYTF. For the CDR3, the DNA is TGCAGCGCCGAGTTGAGTACTAACTATGGCTACACCTTC. The whole variable domain, filled in from reference TRBV29-1 and TRBJ1-2, reads SAVISQKPSRDICQRGTSLTIQCQVDSQVTMMFWYRQQPGQSLTLIATANQGSEATYESGFVIDKFPISRPNLTFSTLTVSNMSPEDSSIYLCSAELSTNYGYTFGSGTRLTVV.

This clonotype was counted only a few times. The gene calls are TRBV2 and TRBJ1-4, with 8 bases matching TRBD1. This CDR3 spans 15 amino acids. V shed 5 bases, J shed 3 bases, and the junction held 5 bases outside the gene matches. The germline V gene encodes CDR1 SNHLY and CDR2 FYNNEI. The CDR3 nucleotides read TGTGCCAGCAGTCTGCAGGGGGCGGCTAATGAAAAACTGTTTTTT. This gives the protein CASSLQGAANEKLFF.

V and J are TRBV7-4 and TRBJ2-7; weak D call: TRBD2 (6 bases). The CDR3 has 14 amino acids. Germline values: CDR1 SGHVT, CDR2 SQSDAQ. The CDR3 DNA follows: TGTGGCAGACCGGGACTCCTAACCCCTTGCGAGCAGTACTTC. Translating gives CGRPGLLTPCEQYF.

There are many counts of this clonotype. This rearrangement joins TRBV29-1 to TRBJ1-5, with 9 nucleotides matching TRBD1. CDR1 and CDR2 (germline): SQVTM, ANQGSEA. V lost 7 bases, J lost 7 bases, and 8 bases stayed unmatched. This CDR3 has 13 amino acids. CDR3 nucleotide sequence: TGCAGCGCTTTGACAGGGGGGAACCAGCCCCAGCATTTT. This gives the protein CSALTGGNQPQHF.

This clonotype occurred a few times. The chain carries TRBV27 and TRBJ2-7; unclear D gene. Germline V gives CDR1 MNHEY, CDR2 SMNVEV (reference sequence). CDR3 length: 10 residues. Trimming cost V 4 bases and J 6 bases, with 4 bases left between them. The CDR3 region has the DNA TGTGCCAGCAGTTCCCCCGAGCAGTACTTC. Its translation: CASSSPEQYF.

This chain connects TRBV5-1 to TRBJ2-7, with D tentatively TRBD2 (6 bases). Germline lookup yields CDR1 SGHRS and CDR2 YFSETQ. The V and J ends lost 2 bases and 4 bases respectively, with 13 bases between them. The CDR3 is 14 amino acids. CDR3 loop: CASSFGDSGYEQYF. CDR3 coding DNA: TGCGCCAGCAGCTTCGGGGACTCTGGGTACGAGCAGTACTTC. Filled out from reference TRBV5-1 and TRBJ2-7, the complete variable domain reads KAGVTQTPRYLIKTRGQQVTLSCSPISGHRSVSWYQQTPGQGLQFLFEYFSETQRNKGNFPGRFSGRQFSNSRSEMNVSTLELGDSALYLCASSFGDSGYEQYFGPGTRLTVT.

CDR3 residues: CASSFPSVYLAGELFF. Written as DNA, the CDR3 is TGTGCCAGCAGTTTCCCCTCGGTTTATTTGGCCGGGGAGCTGTTTTTT. The chain employs TRBV6-5 and TRBJ2-2; D gene uncertain. Germline V gives CDR1 MNHEY, CDR2 SVGAGI. The V and J ends lost 4 bases and 6 bases respectively, with 18 bases between them. The CDR3 length is 16 residues.

The chain is built from TRBV12-3 or TRBV12-4 and TRBJ1-2; the match to TRBD1 covers 9 bases. The CDR3 is 15 residues long. The V gene end was trimmed by 5 bases and the J gene end by 0 bases; junction bases not matched to a gene: 4. In DNA, the CDR3 is TGTGCCAGCAGTATAACAGGGGGCCCTAACTATGGCTACACCTTC. Translation gives CASSITGGPNYGYTF.

V and J are TRBV7-9 and TRBJ2-7; D may correspond to TRBD1 or TRBD2 (5 bases each). The length of the CDR3 is 13 residues. V gave up 5 bases and J gave up 2 bases, with 10 bases separating them. Germline CDR1 and CDR2: SEHNR and FQNEAQ (reference sequence). The CDR3 region is CASSKTGPYEQYF. The CDR3 region has the DNA TGTGCCAGCAGCAAGACGGGACCCTACGAGCAGTACTTC. Looking up the rest from reference TRBV7-9 and TRBJ2-7 gives the full variable domain: DTGVSQNPRHKITKRGQNVTFRCDPISEHNRLYWYRQTLGQGPEFLTYFQNEAQLEKSRLLSDRFSAERPKGSFSTLEIQRTEQGDSAMYLCASSKTGPYEQYFGPGTRLTVT.

This clonotype was observed a handful of times. The V call is TRBV25-1, the J call TRBJ1-5, with D possibly TRBD1 on 6 matching bases. The CDR3 extends over 12 amino acids. V lost 8 bases and J lost 15, with 20 bases in between. CDR1 MGHDK and CDR2 SYGVNS come from the germline V gene. DNA of the CDR3: TGTGCCAGCTCCCGCGGGGGCTCAGCCCGGCATTTT. It yields the protein CASSRGGSARHF.

The chain links TRBV5-5 to TRBJ2-3; no definite D call. Trimming stripped 0 bases from V and 6 bases from J, with 17 bases between. Per germline, CDR1 SGHKS and CDR2 YYEKEE (reference sequence). This CDR3 has 16 amino acids. CDR3 coding DNA: TGTGCCAGCAGCTTGGCCGGCTTCGGAATAACTGATACGCAGTATTTT. This encodes CASSLAGFGITDTQYF.

The V and J genes are TRBV11-2 and TRBJ2-3, with TRBD2 matching over 14 bases. This CDR3 spans 16 amino acids. V lost 2 bases, J lost 6 bases, and 4 bases stayed unmatched. CDR1 is SGHAT and CDR2 is FQNNGV in the germline V gene. CDR3 DNA sequence: TGTGCCAGCAGCTTAATCGGGACTAGCGGGAGTGATACGCAGTATTTT. Amino acid sequence: CASSLIGTSGSDTQYF.

The chain employs TRBV5-1 and TRBJ2-2, with TRBD2 identical over 7 bases. V lost 0 bases, J lost 4 bases, and 3 bases stayed unmatched. Germline CDR1 and CDR2: SGHRS and YFSETQ. The CDR3 sequence is 15 residues long. The CDR3 sequence is CASSLGGSPTGELFF. CDR3 in DNA: TGCGCCAGCAGCTTGGGCGGGAGTCCCACCGGGGAGCTGTTTTTT.

The rearrangement links TRBV24-1 to TRBJ1-1; 7 nucleotides line up with TRBD1. Trimming removed 2 bases from V and 4 bases from J; junction bases left unmatched: 6. From germline, CDR1 is KGHDR and CDR2 SFDVKD. The CDR3 is made up of 15 amino acids. The chain's CDR3 is CATSDSTGKATEAFF. CDR3 coding DNA: TGTGCCACCAGTGATTCGACAGGGAAGGCCACTGAAGCTTTCTTT.

This clonotype was recorded many times. The J gene is TRBJ2-7, the V gene TRBV29-1, with a tentative D call TRBD1 (6 bases). The CDR3 contains 13 residues. Trimming cost V 6 bases and J 6 bases, with 18 bases left between them. Germline CDR1 is SQVTM and CDR2 is ANQGSEA. The CDR3 bases are TGCAGCGTCGCGGTGACAGGTGGAGGCGAGCAGTACTTC. It yields the protein CSVAVTGGGEQYF.

The rearrangement links TRBV7-6 to TRBJ2-7, with 12 bases identical to TRBD2. Germline-derived CDR1 and CDR2 are SGHVS and FNYEAQ. There are 18 residues in the CDR3. Losses at the gene ends were 3 bases for V and 2 bases for J; bases not matched to a gene: 11. The CDR3 nucleotides read TGTGCCAGCAGCTTGTGGACTAGCGGGGATGGAGCAACCTACGAGCAGTACTTC. It is translated as CASSLWTSGDGATYEQYF.

The gene calls are TRBV3-1 and TRBJ2-1, with D hard to call. The V gene's germline CDR1 is LGHDT and CDR2 YNNKEL (reference sequence). V was trimmed by 2 bases and J by 3 bases, leaving 14 bases between them. CDR3 length equals 16 residues. The CDR3 sequence: CASSQRWGPRYNEQFF. The DNA of the CDR3 is TGTGCCAGCAGCCAAAGGTGGGGTCCTCGCTACAATGAGCAGTTCTTC.

There are a few counts of this clonotype. The chain is built from TRBV7-9 and TRBJ2-2, with D possibly being TRBD1 (6 bases). CDR1 is SEHNR and CDR2 is FQNEAQ in the germline V gene (reference sequence). The CDR3 has 15 amino acids. V lost 6 bases to trimming and J lost 6 bases, with 17 bases between them. In DNA, the CDR3 is TGTGCCAGCAGTCAGGGGCTCTTTTCGGCCGGGGAGCTGTTTTTT. It is translated as CASSQGLFSAGELFF.

There are a few counts of this clonotype. This chain uses TRBV20-1 with TRBJ2-4, with TRBD2 matching 11 bases. Per germline, CDR1 DFQATT and CDR2 SNEGSKA (reference sequence). The CDR3 extends over 15 amino acids. The V gene end was trimmed by 2 bases and the J gene end by 2 bases; junction bases not matched to a gene: 2. CDR3 region: CSARPSGRTKNIQYF. As DNA, the CDR3 is TGCAGTGCTAGACCTAGCGGGAGGACCAAAAACATTCAGTACTTC.